Shown below are 32 T cell receptor beta chains from a single sample sequenced in a study of monozygotic twins with inflammatory bowel disease. No DNA is given; TCRdb re-called the 5' RACE reads and lists each CDR3 protein once. The listing contains approximately 400,000 distinct CDR3 sequences. Sequenced: blood. The receptor source for this set is a human donor with ulcerative colitis or Crohn's disease, or a healthy co-twin of an affected twin (not recorded which).

The chain carries TRBV28 and TRBJ1-5; the TRBD1 assignment by TCRdb is unverifiable without DNA. This CDR3 has 16 amino acids. Germline V gives CDR1 MDHEN, CDR2 SYDVKM. The CDR3 loop is CASSLTGGWANQPQHF.

J is TRBJ2-5 and V is TRBV7-2; without DNA, the TCRdb call of TRBD1 cannot be checked. The CDR3 has 15 amino acids. CDR1 and CDR2 from the germline V gene are SGHTA and FQGNSA. CDR3 region: CASSLVWTGGETQYF. Full variable domain (outside the CDR3, taken from reference TRBV7-2 and TRBJ2-5): GAGVSQSPSNKVTEKGKDVELRCDPISGHTALYWYRQSLGQGLEFLIYFQGNSAPDKSGLPSDRFSAERTGGSVSTLTIQRTQQEDSAVYLCASSLVWTGGETQYFGPGTRLLVL.

The rearrangement joins TRBV27 to TRBJ2-1; TCRdb indicates TRBD1, and absent DNA this call remains unverified. CDR1 is MNHEY and CDR2 is SMNVEV in the germline V gene (reference sequence). CDR3 length equals 13 residues. The CDR3 here is CASSRRGSPEQFF.

The chain uses TRBV7-9 and TRBJ1-2; TCRdb returns TRBD1, unconfirmable since there is no DNA. The CDR3 sequence is 15 residues long. The germline CDR1 and CDR2 sequences are SEHNR and FQNEAQ (reference sequence). The chain's CDR3 is CASSPDPQNNYGYTF.

The V gene is TRBV2, the J gene TRBJ1-3; TCRdb lists TRBD1, though no DNA is available to test this call. Germline CDR1 is SNHLY and CDR2 is FYNNEI. This CDR3 has 15 residues. The CDR3 region is CASSFDSYSGNTIYF.

V gene TRBV7-2 combines with J gene TRBJ2-1; TCRdb's D call, TRBD2, is unchecked because there is no DNA. Germline loops: CDR1 SGHTA, CDR2 FQGNSA. This CDR3 contains 22 residues. The chain's CDR3 is CASSLLAGTGTSGSELYNEQFF.

This chain joins TRBV12-3 or TRBV12-4 and TRBJ1-3; TCRdb gives TRBD1 as the D gene, but with no DNA this cannot be confirmed. The CDR3 extends over 15 amino acids. The CDR3 loop reads CASNPTTGAGNTIYF.

This sequence joins TRBV28 and TRBJ2-7; the D call from TCRdb, TRBD1, cannot be confirmed without DNA. In germline, CDR1 is MDHEN, CDR2 SYDVKM. The CDR3 length is 15 residues. CDR3 residues: CASSQTGVLEYEQYF. The full variable domain, completed using reference TRBV28 and TRBJ2-7, is DVKVTQSSRYLVKRTGEKVFLECVQDMDHENMFWYRQDPGLGLRLIYFSYDVKMKEKGDIPEGYSVSREKKERFSLILESASTNQTSMYLCASSQTGVLEYEQYFGPGTRLTVT.

CDR3 amino acids: CSARDREEVYNEQFF. The chain joins TRBV20-1 to TRBJ2-1. The CDR3 length is 15 residues. CDR1 is DFQATT, CDR2 SNEGSKA, per germline (reference sequence).

CDR3 in amino acids: CASSLRSGNEQFF. V usage is TRBV11-1 and J usage is TRBJ2-1; TCRdb selects TRBD2, and the lack of DNA leaves this call unchecked. There are 13 residues in the CDR3. CDR1 is SGHAT and CDR2 is FQDESV in the germline V gene (reference sequence).

The chain employs TRBV5-1 and TRBJ2-5; TCRdb's D call, TRBD2, is unchecked because there is no DNA. The CDR3 is made up of 14 amino acids. The germline V gene encodes CDR1 SGHRS and CDR2 YFSETQ. CDR3 sequence reads: CASSFLADQETQYF.

V usage is TRBV7-9 and J usage is TRBJ2-1; the D call from TCRdb, TRBD2, cannot be confirmed without DNA. The CDR3 covers 15 residues. Germline assignment: CDR1 SEHNR and CDR2 FQNEAQ (reference sequence). This chain's CDR3 is CASSHKARRDNEQFF.

V gene TRBV4-1 combines with J gene TRBJ2-7; TCRdb indicates TRBD1, and absent DNA this call remains unverified. This CDR3 spans 19 amino acids. The germline V gene has CDR1 MGHRA and CDR2 YSYEKL. The CDR3 loop reads CASSQVRDRGRWGVYEQYF.

V usage is TRBV7-9 and J usage is TRBJ1-1. The CDR3 totals 14 residues. Germline V CDR1 and CDR2: SEHNR, FQNEAQ (reference sequence). CDR3 sequence reads: CASSLGWGNTEAFF.

This rearrangement joins TRBV28 to TRBJ2-2; TCRdb picks TRBD1, but there is no DNA to check that call. The CDR3 has 13 amino acids. Looked up from germline, CDR1 is MDHEN and CDR2 is SYDVKM. CDR3 in amino acids: CASTLGGSGELFF.

This rearrangement joins TRBV29-1 to TRBJ1-6; the D gene TCRdb calls, TRBD1, cannot be checked with no DNA. CDR3 size: 13 residues. CDR1 and CDR2 from the germline V gene are SQVTM and ANQGSEA. The CDR3 sequence: CSVGTGYNSPLHF.

V and J are TRBV29-1 and TRBJ2-3; TCRdb's assignment of TRBD2 cannot be checked, as there is no DNA. CDR3 length: 15 residues. Germline V gives CDR1 SQVTM, CDR2 ANQGSEA. The CDR3 here is CSVPLGPHRTDTQYF.

This rearrangement joins TRBV5-4 to TRBJ1-2. This CDR3 comprises 14 residues. Germline V lookup: CDR1 SGHNT, CDR2 YYREEE (reference sequence). The CDR3 loop reads CASSLPEKVGGYTF.

This chain joins TRBV5-1 and TRBJ1-6; TCRdb reports TRBD1, a call that lacks DNA to check it against. The germline CDR1 and CDR2 sequences are SGHRS and YFSETQ. CDR3 size: 13 residues. CDR3 protein: CASSYTGDSPLHF. Combining the CDR3 with reference TRBV5-1 and TRBJ1-6 gives the whole variable domain KAGVTQTPRYLIKTRGQQVTLSCSPISGHRSVSWYQQTPGQGLQFLFEYFSETQRNKGNFPGRFSGRQFSNSRSEMNVSTLELGDSALYLCASSYTGDSPLHFGNGTRLTVT.

The J gene is TRBJ2-2, the V gene TRBV25-1. The germline gives CDR1 MGHDK, CDR2 SYGVNS. There are 13 residues in the CDR3. CDR3: CASSGFSSGELFF.

The chain employs TRBV12-3 or TRBV12-4 and TRBJ2-5; without DNA, the TCRdb call of TRBD1 cannot be checked. This CDR3 comprises 14 residues. The CDR3 loop reads CASTTTGYQETQYF.

This chain connects TRBV3-1 to TRBJ1-4. The CDR3 totals 13 residues. Germline V gene sequence: CDR1 LGHDT, CDR2 YNNKEL (reference sequence). The CDR3 protein is CASSALDYEKLFF. Complete variable domain (other parts from reference TRBV3-1 and TRBJ1-4): DTAVSQTPKYLVTQMGNDKSIKCEQNLGHDTMYWYKQDSKKFLKIMFSYNNKELIINETVPNRFSPKSPDKAHLNLHINSLELGDSAVYFCASSALDYEKLFFGSGTQLSVL.

This chain links TRBV29-1 with TRBJ2-5; lacking DNA, the TRBD1 call made by TCRdb goes unchecked. There are 14 residues in the CDR3. CDR1 and CDR2 (germline): SQVTM, ANQGSEA. This CDR3 reads CSAGTEAERETQYF.

The genes are TRBV29-1 and TRBJ2-3; TCRdb's D call of TRBD2 is untestable without DNA. The CDR3 totals 21 residues. Germline CDR1 reads SQVTM; CDR2 reads ANQGSEA. The CDR3 sequence is CSVEAPTTSGRWGSGTDTQYF.

J is TRBJ2-6 and V is TRBV7-9. Germline CDR1 and CDR2: SEHNR and FQNEAQ (reference sequence). The CDR3 spans 15 residues. The CDR3 region is CASSLVSSGANVLTF.

The CDR3 sequence is CASSFLTGRAKGYTF. The chain combines TRBV28 with TRBJ1-2; the D gene TCRdb calls, TRBD1, cannot be checked with no DNA. The CDR3 has 15 amino acids. The germline V gene has CDR1 MDHEN and CDR2 SYDVKM.

V gene TRBV4-2 combines with J gene TRBJ2-2; TCRdb designates TRBD1, a call that cannot be tested without DNA. The CDR3 is 17 amino acids. Germline V CDR1 and CDR2: LGHNA, YNFKEQ. CDR3 in amino acids: CASSQDHGTGNTGELFF.

The genes are TRBV20-1 and TRBJ1-6; TCRdb returns TRBD1, unconfirmable since there is no DNA. The CDR3 consists of 15 residues. Per the germline V gene, CDR1 is DFQATT and CDR2 is SNEGSKA (reference sequence). The CDR3 sequence: CSARAPGTGGTPLHF.

The chain is built from TRBV10-3 and TRBJ2-7; lacking DNA, the TRBD1 call made by TCRdb goes unchecked. CDR1 ENHRY and CDR2 SYGVKD come from the germline V gene. This CDR3 region has 16 residues. This chain's CDR3 is CAISESRDRVSYEQYF.

The chain couples TRBV10-3 to TRBJ2-1; checking the TCRdb D call of TRBD2 is not possible without DNA. The CDR3 length is 13 residues. Germline values: CDR1 ENHRY, CDR2 SYGVKD. CDR3 region: CATLAGGPDEQFF.

The chain links TRBV12-3 or TRBV12-4 to TRBJ2-5; the D gene TCRdb calls, TRBD1, cannot be checked with no DNA. CDR3 length: 13 residues. CDR3 in amino acids: CASSTRGGETQYF.

The chain combines TRBV4-2 with TRBJ2-3; TCRdb lists TRBD2, though no DNA is available to test this call. The CDR3 contains 15 residues. Germline-derived CDR1 and CDR2 are LGHNA and YNFKEQ. The CDR3 protein is CASSQVRGVTDTQYF.